Below, 10 T cell receptor beta chains from the same sample are listed, as sequenced in a study of cytomegalovirus exposure and HLA in healthy donors. TCRdb's copy holds only in-frame clones and misses some; the assay was immunoSEQ multiplex PCR. The table records under 95,000 clones, less than 95% of them present only once. Specimen: PBMCs. The receptors here all came from a woman aged 18-29 years in good health and CMV-seropositive.

V is TRBV2 and J is TRBJ1-2, with 8 bases matching TRBD1. V lost 3 bases, J lost 4 bases, and 7 bases stayed unmatched. The CDR3 is 15 residues long. Germline loops: CDR1 SNHLY, CDR2 FYNNEI. The CDR3 loop reads CASSENGQGFYGYTF. CDR3 coding DNA: TGTGCCAGCAGTGAGAATGGACAGGGCTTCTATGGCTACACCTTC.

In this sample, this clone turned up once. CDR3 in amino acids: CATSRPRGGQGSETQYF. For the CDR3, the DNA is TGTGCCACCAGCAGACCTAGAGGGGGCCAAGGGTCAGAGACCCAGTACTTC. This rearrangement joins TRBV15 to TRBJ2-5, with 7 bases matching TRBD1. This CDR3 contains 17 residues. Trimming at V came to 2 bases and at J to 4 bases, leaving 13 bases not matched to a gene. The V gene's germline CDR1 is LNHNV and CDR2 YYDKDF (reference sequence).

The chain has TRBV28 and TRBJ1-1, with a weak D call TRBD1 (5 bases). Trimming stripped 7 bases from V and 5 bases from J, with 17 bases between. This CDR3 contains 14 residues. In germline, CDR1 is MDHEN, CDR2 SYDVKM. The CDR3 DNA sequence: TGTGCCAGCAAAACGGTGGGGGGGAGAACTGAAGCTTTCTTT. Its translation is CASKTVGGRTEAFF.

This clone was seen a single time. V and J are TRBV6-5 and TRBJ2-1, with D maybe TRBD2 (7 bases). The V end was cut by 6 bases, the J end by 3 bases, with 15 bases between. CDR1 and CDR2 (germline): MNHEY, SVGAGI. The CDR3 spans 15 residues. CDR3 loop: CASSQLGGGYNEQFF. CDR3 coding DNA: TGTGCCAGCAGCCAACTAGGGGGGGGCTACAATGAGCAGTTCTTC.

Comments on this clone: The CDR3 does not end in the conserved phenylalanine or tryptophan, so this is likely a read error. Because the CDR3's place on the DNA is in doubt, the DNA is left out and the CDR3 is given as listed by TCRdb. The gene calls are TRBV7-2 and TRBJ2-7; whether TRBD2, the table's D call, matches the DNA was not checked. The CDR3 has 14 amino acids, counting both end residues. In germline, CDR1 is SGHTA, CDR2 FQGNSA. Here the CDR3 reads CASSLGGLAGAPSL.

This chain uses TRBV5-6 with TRBJ1-3; D is possibly TRBD1 (5 bases). Trimming stripped 0 bases from V and 6 bases from J, with 13 bases between. CDR1 and CDR2 (germline): SGHDT, YYEEEE. CDR3 length equals 15 residues. This CDR3 is CASSLASGMENTIYF. The CDR3 region has the DNA TGTGCCAGCAGCTTGGCCTCAGGGATGGAAAACACCATATATTTT.

The chain couples TRBV12-5 to TRBJ2-3; D is unresolved. The CDR3 loop spans 13 amino acids. The V end lost 2 bases, the J end lost 1 base, and 4 bases lay between the germline ends. Germline V gene sequence: CDR1 LGHNT, CDR2 FRNRAP. The DNA for the CDR3 is TGTGCTAGTGGTTTGCAGGGCACAGATACGCAGTATTTT. Residues: CASGLQGTDTQYF. Drawing the rest from reference TRBV12-5 and TRBJ2-3, the complete variable domain is DARVTQTPRHKVTEMGQEVTMRCQPILGHNTVFWYRQTMMQGLELLAYFRNRAPLDDSGMPKDRFSAEMPDATLATLKIQPSEPRDSAVYFCASGLQGTDTQYFGPGTRLTVL.

The V and J genes are TRBV7-8 and TRBJ1-2, with D unclear. Germline loops: CDR1 SGHVS, CDR2 FQNEAQ. This CDR3 spans 15 amino acids. Between the trimmed V and J ends, which lost 0 bases and 2 bases, there was a span of 10 bases. CDR3 sequence reads: CASSLALDLNYGYTF. DNA of the CDR3: TGTGCCAGCAGCTTAGCGCTTGACTTGAACTATGGCTACACCTTC. The complete variable domain, with remaining parts taken from reference TRBV7-8 and TRBJ1-2, reads GAGVSQSPRYKVAKRGQDVALRCDPISGHVSLFWYQQALGQGPEFLTYFQNEAQLDKSGLPSDRFFAERPEGSVSTLKIQRTQQEDSAVYLCASSLALDLNYGYTFGSGTRLTVV.

This chain joins TRBV7-2 and TRBJ1-2; 7 bases are a match to TRBD1. J was trimmed by 2 bases and V by 3 bases; bases with no gene match: 6. This CDR3 contains 15 residues. Germline values: CDR1 SGHTA, CDR2 FQGNSA. The CDR3 coding sequence is TGTGCCAGCAGCTTGGTGTCAGGGGGAAACTATGGCTACACCTTC. Translation: CASSLVSGGNYGYTF.

This rearrangement joins TRBV4-1 to TRBJ2-7; D perhaps matches TRBD2 (5 bases). This CDR3 spans 15 amino acids. The germline V and J ends were trimmed by 1 base and 3 bases, with 13 bases remaining between them. Germline V gives CDR1 MGHRA, CDR2 YSYEKL. CDR3 bases: TGCGCCAGCAGCCAAGGAAGCGGAATTGGCTACGAGCAGTACTTC. Translating gives CASSQGSGIGYEQYF.